The 15 T cell receptor beta chains in this list originate from one sample, sequenced in a study of post-analysis software for immune sequencing data. Findings of the study overall: TRBV5-6, TRBV5-1 and TRBV20-1 were among a few TRBV segments more frequent in patients than controls.

Each TCR beta cDNA library carried unique molecular identifiers. TCRdb recomputed calls from the PCR reads with MiXCR, one row per CDR3 protein. Found here are 450,000 to 700,000 distinct CDR3 sequences, roughly 46% of them singletons; the top ten hold 1.7%. These receptors have no known antigen. The sequencing input was blood. These receptors all stem from a girl aged 10 to 17 with multiple sclerosis.

The rearrangement joins TRBV6-6 to TRBJ2-7; 12 bases fit TRBD2. This CDR3 spans 14 amino acids. Trimming took 5 bases from V and 3 from J; bases not matched to a gene: 2. In germline, CDR1 is MNHNY, CDR2 SVGAGI (reference sequence). CDR3 nucleotide sequence: TGTGCCAGCAGTGGGACTAGCGGGTACTACGAGCAGTACTTC. Translation: CASSGTSGYYEQYF.

The CDR3 coding sequence is TGCGCCAGCAGCGAGGGGACTAGCGTAGATACGCAGTATTTT. Encoded protein: CASSEGTSVDTQYF. The rearrangement uses TRBV5-1 and TRBJ2-3; 10 positions match TRBD2. CDR1 is SGHRS, CDR2 YFSETQ, per germline. CDR3 size: 14 residues. Trimming removed 4 bases from V and 5 bases from J; junction bases left unmatched: 4.

Only a few counts were recorded for this clonotype. CDR3: CASSLAGSSGQETQYF. The DNA for the CDR3 is TGTGCCAGCAGCTTAGCGGGCAGCTCCGGGCAAGAGACCCAGTACTTC. This chain uses TRBV7-2 with TRBJ2-5; no clear D. The germline CDR1 and CDR2 sequences are SGHTA and FQGNSA. Trimming stripped 0 bases from V and 2 bases from J, with 13 bases between. The CDR3 is 16 residues long.

V is TRBV5-5 and J is TRBJ2-4; tentatively, D is TRBD1 (5 bases). The DNA end favors TRBJ2-7, so the J call may be wrong. The CDR3 runs 14 residues. Germline CDR1 SGHKS, CDR2 YYEKEE (reference sequence). The CDR3 DNA reads as TGTGCCAGCAGTTCGCTACGGACATCCAACGAGCAGTACTTC. This sequence encodes CASSSLRTSNEQYF.

This clonotype appeared a few times. Relative to the germline gene, one junction end is altered; a read error may explain this. The chain links TRBV5-1 to TRBJ1-1; D unresolved. Germline V gene sequence: CDR1 SGHRS, CDR2 YFSETQ. The CDR3 has 13 residues. Here the CDR3 reads CASSPSMNTEAFF. Here the CDR3 DNA reads TGTGCCAGCAGTCCCTCAATGAACACTGAAGCTTTCTTT.

The chain links TRBV20-1 to TRBJ1-2; D gene unclear. The CDR3 has 11 amino acids. Trimming pared 5 bases from V and 8 bases from J, leaving 12 bases between. Germline lookup yields CDR1 DFQATT and CDR2 SNEGSKA (reference sequence). CDR3 region: CSASRPRGYTF. The DNA of the CDR3 is TGCAGTGCTTCCCGACCTCGCGGCTACACCTTC.

This clonotype has a single count. The chain couples TRBV7-9 to TRBJ1-5; no firm D call. Per the germline V gene, CDR1 is SEHNR and CDR2 is FQNEAQ (reference sequence). V was trimmed by 1 base and J by 0 bases, leaving 13 bases between them. This CDR3 has 17 residues. The CDR3 DNA is TGTGCCAGCAGCTTAGTAGCGGGAGGTGGTAGCAATCAGCCCCAGCATTTT. This sequence encodes CASSLVAGGGSNQPQHF.

V gene TRBV5-6 combines with J gene TRBJ2-1, with a possible D match to TRBD2 (6 bases). This CDR3 spans 14 amino acids. V was clipped by 3 bases and J by 2 bases, with 9 bases between them. Germline V CDR1 and CDR2: SGHDT, YYEEEE. The CDR3 DNA reads as TGTGCCAGCAGCTGGGACTCTGCCTACAATGAGCAGTTCTTC. Translated, it gives CASSWDSAYNEQFF.

This clonotype was recorded only once. The chain links TRBV6-5 to TRBJ1-1; D gene unclear. Looked up from germline, CDR1 is MNHEY and CDR2 is SVGAGI. With 6 bases removed from V and 4 bases from J, the gap between germline ends came to 12 bases. The CDR3 length is 13 residues. The CDR3 is CASSPVGSTEAFF. CDR3 sequence (DNA): TGTGCCAGCAGCCCCGTCGGGAGCACTGAAGCTTTCTTT.

The chain combines TRBV15 with TRBJ2-7; the D gene is possibly TRBD2 (5 bases). This CDR3 region has 15 residues. The V end lost 0 bases, the J end lost 2 bases, and 11 bases lay between the germline ends. CDR1 and CDR2 from the germline V gene are LNHNV and YYDKDF (reference sequence). The CDR3: CATSRDSGSPYEQYF. The CDR3 nucleotides are TGTGCCACCAGCAGAGATTCGGGGTCTCCCTACGAGCAGTACTTC.

This clonotype showed up just a few times. The rearrangement uses TRBV12-3 or TRBV12-4 and TRBJ1-5; D is possibly TRBD1 (5 bases). V was clipped by 7 bases and J by 3 bases, with 13 bases between them. The length of the CDR3 is 14 residues. The CDR3 DNA is TGTGCCAGCACCCATGGACACCCCAATCAGCCCCAGCATTTT. Protein product: CASTHGHPNQPQHF.

This sequence joins TRBV12-3 or TRBV12-4 and TRBJ2-1; 8 bases are a match to TRBD1. CDR3 length: 15 amino acids. J gave up 2 bases and V 5 bases, and 5 bases lay outside the gene matches. The CDR3 DNA reads TGTGCCAGCAGTCAGACAGGGGAGGCCTACAATGAGCAGTTCTTC. It is translated as CASSQTGEAYNEQFF.

This chain uses TRBV6-2 or TRBV6-3 with TRBJ2-3; 7 bases are shared with TRBD1. With 6 bases clipped from V and 0 bases from J, the junction kept 15 bases outside the gene matches. Germline V gives CDR1 MNHEY, CDR2 SVGEGT. CDR3 length: 18 residues. The CDR3 reads CASSRGTDGGTSTDTQYF. CDR3 nucleotide sequence: TGTGCCAGCAGCCGAGGGACAGATGGGGGAACTAGCACAGATACGCAGTATTTT.

The chain uses TRBV7-6 and TRBJ2-5, with D perhaps TRBD1 (5 bases). V dropped 5 bases and J dropped 11 bases, with 15 bases sitting between them. This CDR3 is 12 amino acids long. Germline V gene data show CDR1 as SGHVS and CDR2 as FNYEAQ. This chain's CDR3 is CASSMTAPEQYF. In DNA, the CDR3 is TGTGCCAGCAGCATGACAGCTCCGGAGCAGTACTTC.

There are a few counts of this clonotype. CDR3 nucleotides: TGTGCCAGCAGCCCCCCTGGCGGATCAACAGATACGCAGTATTTT. Its translation: CASSPPGGSTDTQYF. The chain employs TRBV7-8 and TRBJ2-3; no firm D call. Trimming shortened V by 5 bases and J by 3 bases, and 15 bases separated the two germline ends. The CDR3 consists of 15 residues. The germline CDR1 and CDR2 sequences are SGHVS and FQNEAQ.